This is a list of T cell receptor beta chains from one sample in a study of neoadjuvant anti-PD-1 for oral cavity cancer. This table comes from immunoSEQ multiplex PCR, and its TCRdb copy is limited to in-frame clones, with some not included. The table includes some 20,000 clones, over 65% detected once. The sample in question was PBMCs, obtained before nivolumab (anti-PD-1) treatment. The receptors come from a person aged 40 to 85 with oral cavity squamous cell carcinoma. The CDR3 runs from the conserved cysteine through the conserved F or W. A D gene is named only where the DNA matches it firmly. A row's size may be missing; if present it is once, few, many or a size class.

abundance,j_gene,v_gene,len,d_gene,CDR3nt,CDR3aa
-,TRBJ2-1,TRBV19,14,-,TGTGCCAGTAGTATAGACGGGCACTACAATGAGCAGTTCTTC,CASSIDGHYNEQFF
-,TRBJ2-5,TRBV5-6,14,TRBD1,TGTGCCAGCACCACGACAGGGTCTGGAGAGACCCAGTACTTC,CASTTTGSGETQYF
-,TRBJ2-3,TRBV2,18,-,TGTGCCAGCAGTGATCGGATTGATGCGGGAAAAGGGATAGATACGCAGTATTTT,CASSDRIDAGKGIDTQYF
-,TRBJ1-1,TRBV27,15,-,TGTGCCAGCAGCCCCCCGTCTCGAATGAACACTGAAGCTTTCTTT,CASSPPSRMNTEAFF
once,TRBJ2-7,TRBV13,14,-,TGTGCCAGCAGCGCAACTAGGAGCTCCTACGAGCAGTACTTC,CASSATRSSYEQYF
-,TRBJ2-2,TRBV5-6,14,-,TGTGCCAGCAGCTTAGGGCCTAACACCGGGGAGCTGTTTTTT,CASSLGPNTGELFF
-,TRBJ2-1,TRBV2,14,TRBD1,TGTGCCAGCAGTGAGGGACAGGGGGACAATGAGCAGTTCTTC,CASSEGQGDNEQFF
-,TRBJ2-1,TRBV25-1,13,TRBD1,TGTGCCAGCAGGGGGGACAGGTACAATGAGCAGTTCTTC,CASRGDRYNEQFF
-,TRBJ2-2,TRBV19,15,TRBD2,TGTGCCAGTAGCCCCGCGGGAGGTATTGGAGGGGAGCTGTTTTTT,CASSPAGGIGGELFF
-,TRBJ2-5,TRBV30,14,TRBD2,TGTGCCTGGACTTCGCGGGAGCGGCGAGAGACCCAGTACTTC,CAWTSRERRETQYF
-,TRBJ1-2,TRBV4-1,16,-,TGCGCCAGCAGCCAAGGGCCCGCGGCGGACTTCTATGGCTACACCTTC,CASSQGPAADFYGYTF
-,TRBJ1-2,TRBV11-2,15,TRBD1,TGTGCCAGCAGCTTGGGGCAGGGGGCGAAATATGGCTACACCTTC,CASSLGQGAKYGYTF
-,TRBJ2-3,TRBV7-3,15,-,TGTGCCAGCAGCTCCGGAGCCCATTTCACAGATACGCAGTATTTT,CASSSGAHFTDTQYF
-,TRBJ2-1,TRBV28,17,TRBD2,TGTGCCAGCAGTCTCTCCCGACTTGCGGGAGGGTGGAATGAGCAGTTCTTC,CASSLSRLAGGWNEQFF
once,TRBJ1-4,TRBV6-1,16,TRBD1,TGTGCCAGCAGTGAAGGGGCCGGGACAGGGGATGAAAAACTGTTTTTT,CASSEGAGTGDEKLFF
-,TRBJ2-1,TRBV27,14,TRBD2,TGTGCCAGCAGTTTACCGGGACTAGCGGCCGAGCAGTTCTTC,CASSLPGLAAEQFF
-,TRBJ2-7,TRBV9,17,TRBD2,TGTGCCAGCAGCGTAGGGCCGGGGGGGGTAGCGGGAGACGAGCAGTACTTC,CASSVGPGGVAGDEQYF
-,TRBJ1-1,TRBV6-1,14,-,TGTGCCAGCACTATGGAACAGGGATCGACTGAAGCTTTCTTT,CASTMEQGSTEAFF
-,TRBJ2-2,TRBV6-1,13,-,TGTGCCAGCATTTCGTCGGCAACCGGGGAGCTGTTTTTT,CASISSATGELFF
-,TRBJ1-4,TRBV6-1,13,-,TGTGCCAGCAGATCACAGGGTTCTGAAAAACTGTTTTTT,CASRSQGSEKLFF
-,TRBJ1-3,TRBV9,13,-,TGTGCCAGCAGCGGTAGGGCTGGAAACACCATATATTTT,CASSGRAGNTIYF
-,TRBJ1-1,TRBV11-2,14,TRBD1,TGTGCCAGCAGCTCCATGGACAGGGGAGTTGAAGCTTTCTTT,CASSSMDRGVEAFF
-,TRBJ2-5,TRBV11-1,18,-,TGTGCCAGCAGCTCGTTGGGTACTCGGGACGATGGGTGGGAGACCCAGTACTTC,CASSSLGTRDDGWETQYF
-,TRBJ2-5,TRBV5-1,12,-,TGCGCCAGCAGCTTAGACGCGGAGACCCAGTACTTC,CASSLDAETQYF
once,TRBJ2-7,TRBV7-2,18,TRBD2,TGTGCCAGCAGCTTGATCGGGATAGCGGGAGGACTCTCCTACGAGCAGTACTTC,CASSLIGIAGGLSYEQYF
few,TRBJ1-1,TRBV2,15,TRBD1,TGTGCCAGCAGTGAAGGTCAGGGGGGTCTCACTGAAGCTTTCTTT,CASSEGQGGLTEAFF
-,TRBJ1-4,TRBV6-5,14,-,TGTGCCAGCAGTTACTACTTCCAGGGTGAAAAACTGTTTTTT,CASSYYFQGEKLFF
-,TRBJ2-3,TRBV27,17,TRBD2,TGTGCCAGCAGTTTCTTCTTGACTAGCGGAAACACAGATACGCAGTATTTT,CASSFFLTSGNTDTQYF
-,TRBJ2-1,TRBV6-5,15,TRBD1,TGTGCCAGCAGCCCCGACAGGGGATCGTACAATGAGCAGTTCTTC,CASSPDRGSYNEQFF
-,TRBJ1-2,TRBV27,14,-,TGTGCCAGCAGTTTCGACAGAGATAACTATGGCTACACCTTC,CASSFDRDNYGYTF